This T cell receptor (beta chain) was recovered during a study of Graves' ophthalmopathy and Graves' hyperthyroidism. Study background: Peripheral blood sampling occurred at initial diagnosis, before any treatment.

Trimming took 4 bases from V and 5 from J; bases not matched to a gene: 5. Germline values: CDR1 SGHAT, CDR2 FQDESV (reference sequence). The CDR3 loop spans 14 amino acids. Scientists amplified the TCR beta CDR3 regions from RNA transcripts. The authors performed first-round RT-PCR with HTBI primers and then a second-round multiplex PCR. One entry per CDR3 protein, called by TCRdb with MiXCR from the multiplex PCR reads. This sample has about 740,000 distinct CDR3 sequences, with approximately 40% found just once. The study enrolled ophthalmopathy donors with moderate-to-severe activity, CAS ≥3, NOSPECS ≥4 and duration under 3 months. Clinicians diagnosed using symptoms, serum thyroxine, TRAb, thyroid ultrasound and orbital computed tomography.

The sample consisted of peripheral blood. The chain links TRBV11-1 to TRBJ2-7; 10 bases map to TRBD1. The receptor was isolated from an adult man with Graves' ophthalmopathy. CDR3 protein: CASSSGQGNNEQYF. The CDR3 DNA is TGTGCCAGCAGCTCGGGACAGGGGAACAACGAGCAGTACTTC.